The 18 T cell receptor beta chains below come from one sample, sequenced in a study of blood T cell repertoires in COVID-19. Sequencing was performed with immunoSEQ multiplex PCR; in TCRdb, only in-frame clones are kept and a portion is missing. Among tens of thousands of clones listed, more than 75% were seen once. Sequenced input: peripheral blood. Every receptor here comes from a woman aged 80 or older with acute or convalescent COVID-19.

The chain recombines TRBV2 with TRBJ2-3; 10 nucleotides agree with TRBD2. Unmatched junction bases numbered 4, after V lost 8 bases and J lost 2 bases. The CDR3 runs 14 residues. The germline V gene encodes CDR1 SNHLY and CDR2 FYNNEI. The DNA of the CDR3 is TGTGCCAGCCAGACTAGCGGGCCCACAGATACGCAGTATTTT. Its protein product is CASQTSGPTDTQYF.

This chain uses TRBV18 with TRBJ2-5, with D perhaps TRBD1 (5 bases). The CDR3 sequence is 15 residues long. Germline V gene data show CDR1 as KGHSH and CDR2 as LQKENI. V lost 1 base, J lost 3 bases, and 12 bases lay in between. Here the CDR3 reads CASSPLPTEKETQYF. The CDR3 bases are TGTGCCAGCTCACCACTCCCGACAGAAAAAGAGACCCAGTACTTC.

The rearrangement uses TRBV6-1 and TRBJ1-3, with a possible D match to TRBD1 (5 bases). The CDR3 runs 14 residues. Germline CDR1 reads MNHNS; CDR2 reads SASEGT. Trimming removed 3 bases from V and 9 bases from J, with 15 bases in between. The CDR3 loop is CASSEMTETGTIYF. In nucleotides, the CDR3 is TGTGCCAGCAGTGAGATGACAGAAACAGGCACCATATATTTT.

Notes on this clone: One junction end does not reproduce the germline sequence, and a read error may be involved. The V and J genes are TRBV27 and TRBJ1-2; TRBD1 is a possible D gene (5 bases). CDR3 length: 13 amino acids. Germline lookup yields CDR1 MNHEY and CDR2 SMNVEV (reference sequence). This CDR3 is CASSLSEGTGESF. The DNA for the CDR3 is TGTGCCAGCAGCCTATCCGAAGGGACGGGGGAGAGCTTC.

The CDR3 DNA is TGTGCCAGCACCACTTCCCGGGACAGGGGGCTCGGAAGCGCTGAAGCTTTCTTT. Protein sequence: CASTTSRDRGLGSAEAFF. The J gene is TRBJ1-1, the V gene TRBV5-8, with 12 bases matching TRBD1. Per germline, CDR1 SGHTS and CDR2 YDEGEE. The CDR3 has 18 amino acids. Losses at the gene ends were 6 bases for V and 6 bases for J; bases not matched to a gene: 18.

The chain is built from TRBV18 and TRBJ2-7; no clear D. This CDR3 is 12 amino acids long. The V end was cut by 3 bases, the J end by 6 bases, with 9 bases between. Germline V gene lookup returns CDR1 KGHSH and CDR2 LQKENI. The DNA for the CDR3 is TGTGCCAGCTCACCTTATTCGGGCGAGCAGTACTTC. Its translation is CASSPYSGEQYF.

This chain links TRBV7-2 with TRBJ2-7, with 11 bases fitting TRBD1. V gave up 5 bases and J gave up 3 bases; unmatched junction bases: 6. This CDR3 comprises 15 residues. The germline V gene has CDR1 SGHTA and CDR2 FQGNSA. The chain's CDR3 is CASSGAGTGGYEQYF. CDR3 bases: TGTGCCAGCAGCGGAGCCGGGACAGGGGGCTACGAGCAGTACTTC.

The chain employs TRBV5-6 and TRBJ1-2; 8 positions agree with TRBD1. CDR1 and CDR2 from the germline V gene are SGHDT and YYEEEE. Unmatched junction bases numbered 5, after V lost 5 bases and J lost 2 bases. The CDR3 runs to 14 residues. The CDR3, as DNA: TGTGCCAGCAGGAGGGACAGGACCAACTATGGCTACACCTTC. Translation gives CASRRDRTNYGYTF.

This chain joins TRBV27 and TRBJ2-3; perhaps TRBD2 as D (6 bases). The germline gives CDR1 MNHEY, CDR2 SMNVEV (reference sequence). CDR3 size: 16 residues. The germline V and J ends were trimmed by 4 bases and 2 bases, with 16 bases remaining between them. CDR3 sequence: CASSSPAGSFTDTQYF. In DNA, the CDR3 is TGTGCCAGCAGTTCGCCCGCGGGAAGCTTCACAGATACGCAGTATTTT.

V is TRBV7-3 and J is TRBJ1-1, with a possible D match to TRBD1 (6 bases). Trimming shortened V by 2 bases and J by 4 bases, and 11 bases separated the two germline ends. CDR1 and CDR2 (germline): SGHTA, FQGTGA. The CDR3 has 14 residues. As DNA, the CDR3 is TGTGCCAGCAGCTTAGTCGGGGGGGCCACTGAAGCTTTCTTT. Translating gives CASSLVGGATEAFF.

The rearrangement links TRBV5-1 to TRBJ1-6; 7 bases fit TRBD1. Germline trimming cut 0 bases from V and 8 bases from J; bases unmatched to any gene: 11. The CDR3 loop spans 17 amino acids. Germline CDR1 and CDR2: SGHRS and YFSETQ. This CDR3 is CASSLDPGQDGDSPLHF. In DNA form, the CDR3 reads TGCGCCAGCAGCTTGGACCCCGGACAGGATGGGGATTCACCCCTCCACTTT.

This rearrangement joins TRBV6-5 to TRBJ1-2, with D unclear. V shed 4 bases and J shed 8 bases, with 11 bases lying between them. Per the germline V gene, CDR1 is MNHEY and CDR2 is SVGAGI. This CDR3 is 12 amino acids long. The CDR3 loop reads CASSSRELGYTF. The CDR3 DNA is TGTGCCAGCAGTTCCCGCGAATTGGGCTACACCTTC.

In nucleotides, the CDR3 is TGTGCCAGTAGTATAGAGCTTAGCGGGACGTCATGGCAGTACTTC. It yields the protein CASSIELSGTSWQYF. This sequence joins TRBV19 and TRBJ2-7; 8 positions match TRBD2. The junction had 10 bases not matched to a gene; V was cut back by 0 bases and J by 9 bases. The CDR3 loop spans 15 amino acids. CDR1 LNHDA and CDR2 SQIVND come from the germline V gene (reference sequence). The full variable domain, with the rest looked up from reference TRBV19 and TRBJ2-7, is DGGITQSPKYLFRKEGQNVTLSCEQNLNHDAMYWYRQDPGQGLRLIYYSQIVNDFQKGDIAEGYSVSREKKESFPLTVTSAQKNPTAFYLCASSIELSGTSWQYFGPGTRLTVT.

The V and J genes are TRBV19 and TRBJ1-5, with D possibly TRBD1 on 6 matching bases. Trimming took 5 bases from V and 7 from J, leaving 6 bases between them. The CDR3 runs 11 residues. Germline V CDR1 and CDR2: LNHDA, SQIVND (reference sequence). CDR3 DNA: TGTGCCAGTAGTGGGGGCCAGCCCCAGCATTTT. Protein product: CASSGGQPQHF.

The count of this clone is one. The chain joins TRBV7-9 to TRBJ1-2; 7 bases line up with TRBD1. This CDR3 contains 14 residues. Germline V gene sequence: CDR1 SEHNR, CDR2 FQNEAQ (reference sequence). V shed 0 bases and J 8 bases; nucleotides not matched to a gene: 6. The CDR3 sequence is CASSLALTGVGYTF. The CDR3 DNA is TGTGCCAGCAGCTTAGCGCTCACAGGGGTGGGCTACACCTTC. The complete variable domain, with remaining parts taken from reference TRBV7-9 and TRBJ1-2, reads DTGVSQNPRHKITKRGQNVTFRCDPISEHNRLYWYRQTLGQGPEFLTYFQNEAQLEKSRLLSDRFSAERPKGSFSTLEIQRTEQGDSAMYLCASSLALTGVGYTFGSGTRLTVV.

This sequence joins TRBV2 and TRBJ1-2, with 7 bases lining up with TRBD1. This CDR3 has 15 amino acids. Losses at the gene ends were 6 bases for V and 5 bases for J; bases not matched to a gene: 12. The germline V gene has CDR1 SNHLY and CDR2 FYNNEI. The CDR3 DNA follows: TGTGCCAGCAGACCCCGGGACAGCACAGTTTATGGCTACACCTTC. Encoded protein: CASRPRDSTVYGYTF.

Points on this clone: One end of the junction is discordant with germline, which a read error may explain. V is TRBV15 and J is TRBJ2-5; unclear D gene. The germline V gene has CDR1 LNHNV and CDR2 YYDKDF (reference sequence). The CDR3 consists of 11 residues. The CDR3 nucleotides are TGTGCCACCAGCAGAGGAACATTTCAGGACTTC. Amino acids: CATSRGTFQDF. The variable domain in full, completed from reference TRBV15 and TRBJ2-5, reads DAMVIQNPRYQVTQFGKPVTLSCSQTLNHNVMYWYQQKSSQAPKLLFHYYDKDFNNEADTPDNFQSRRPNTSFCFLDIRSPGLGDTAMYLCATSRGTFQDFGPGTRLLVL.

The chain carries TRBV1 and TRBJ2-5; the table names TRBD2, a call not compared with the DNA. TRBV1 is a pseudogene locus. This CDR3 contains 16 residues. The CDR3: CTSSQDSGGALETQYF. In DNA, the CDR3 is TGCACCAGCAGCCAAGATAGCGGGGGGGCCCTCGAGACCCAGTACTTC.